This record looks at one TCR beta chain sequence and its context. Here the CDR3 omits its conserved ending phenylalanine or tryptophan, so a read error is the likely source. The DNA is left out, because the CDR3 cannot be placed on it with certainty; the CDR3 is given as TCRdb lists it. CDR1 is SEHNR, CDR2 FQNEAQ, per germline (reference sequence). The CDR3 is 17 amino acids in total, end residues counted. TCRdb redid the calling of the PCR reads with MiXCR, one entry per CDR3 protein. Seen here are just under 20,000 distinct CDR3 sequences, about 38% observed once, and the top ten hold roughly a tenth. The data originate from a study of tumor-infiltrating lymphocytes in oesophageal squamous cell carcinoma.

The chain links TRBV7-9 to TRBJ2-5; TRBD2 is the table's D call, not checked against the DNA. The material sequenced was normal esophageal tissue next to the tumor. This receptor was taken from a male donor with esophageal squamous cell carcinoma. The CDR3 spells CASSLSGRTNYGYTFGS.